This TCR beta chain is drawn from a study of post-analysis software for immune sequencing data. General study findings and limits: Controls showed significantly higher normalized Chao1 diversity than did multiple sclerosis patients. Batch-matched samples strongly co-clustered by F measure. The study found TRBV5-6, TRBV5-1 and TRBV20-1 among five or six TRBV segments more frequent in patients than controls.

The CDR3 runs 14 residues. From germline, CDR1 is SGHRS and CDR2 YFSETQ. Trimming shortened V by 4 bases and J by 2 bases, and 13 bases separated the two germline ends. As to this clonotype: Its matching antigen is unknown.

Sequencing libraries made from TCR beta cDNA carried unique molecular identifiers. The source material, about 0.9 to 10 million T cells, gave rise to 500,000 or so cDNA molecules. TCRdb re-called the PCR reads with MiXCR, one entry per CDR3 protein. This sample has roughly 800,000 distinct CDR3 sequences, with 46% found just once. The sequence was obtained from a girl aged 10 to 17 with multiple sclerosis. V gene TRBV5-1 combines with J gene TRBJ2-7; D not certain. The sequencing input was blood. Here the CDR3 reads CASSKYPEAYEQYF. CDR3 coding DNA: TGCGCCAGCAGCAAGTACCCCGAGGCCTACGAGCAGTACTTC.